These T cell receptor beta chains were read from a single sample in a study of T cells after yellow fever vaccination. TCRdb processed the 5' RACE reads anew with MiXCR; each CDR3 protein has one entry. The table shows just over 300,000 distinct CDR3 sequences, with 3.6% occurring only once. The starting material was PBMCs, obtained on the day of the yellow fever booster vaccination. Receptors originate from a man aged 18 to 29 who received the YFV17D yellow fever vaccine. CDR3s include the opening cysteine and the closing phenylalanine or tryptophan. A D gene is named only where the DNA matches it firmly. Not every row has a clone size; where given, it reads once, few, many or a size class.

v_gene	d_gene	j_gene	abundance	len	CDR3aa	CDR3nt
TRBV29-1	NA	TRBJ2-7	few	11	CSVESAYEQYF	TGCAGCGTTGAATCGGCGTACGAGCAGTACTTC
TRBV6-6	NA	TRBJ2-3	few	11	CASTNWGAQYF	TGTGCCAGCACCAACTGGGGGGCGCAGTATTTT
TRBV9	TRBD2	TRBJ2-3	few	16	CASSAGGGTSTDTQYF	TGTGCCAGCAGCGCGGGGGGGGGTACTAGCACAGATACGCAGTATTTT
TRBV11-3	NA	TRBJ2-5	few	14	CASSHRQDQETQYF	TGTGCCAGCAGCCACCGACAGGACCAAGAGACCCAGTACTTC
TRBV5-1	NA	TRBJ1-2	NA	13	CASRPISAFGYTF	TGCGCCAGCAGACCCATCTCGGCGTTTGGCTACACCTTC
TRBV5-1	TRBD1	TRBJ1-1	many	15	CASSLIQGAGTEAFF	TGCGCCAGCAGCCTGATACAGGGGGCCGGCACTGAAGCTTTCTTT
TRBV19	NA	TRBJ2-5	few	13	CASSIGSKETQYF	TGTGCCAGTAGTATCGGGAGTAAAGAGACCCAGTACTTC
TRBV4-3	NA	TRBJ2-3	many	14	CASSQEWGADTQYF	TGCGCCAGCAGCCAAGAATGGGGGGCAGATACGCAGTATTTT
TRBV5-1	TRBD1	TRBJ1-1	NA	14	CASSFGQGDTEAFF	TGCGCCAGCAGCTTCGGACAGGGAGACACTGAAGCTTTCTTT
TRBV2	NA	TRBJ2-1	NA	12	CASSGGSNEQFF	TGTGCCAGCAGTGGGGGCAGCAATGAGCAGTTCTTC
TRBV7-2	TRBD1	TRBJ2-3	many	15	CASSSGQGATDTQYF	TGTGCCAGCAGCTCGGGACAGGGGGCTACGGATACGCAGTATTTT
TRBV5-1	NA	TRBJ1-1	many	15	CASRIRGAGNTEAFF	TGCGCCAGCCGAATCCGGGGGGCTGGAAACACTGAAGCTTTCTTT
TRBV28	NA	TRBJ2-7	many	12	CASSFYGYEQYF	TGTGCCAGCAGTTTCTACGGCTACGAGCAGTACTTC
TRBV7-9	NA	TRBJ2-3	NA	16	CASSGLQGTRADTQYF	TGTGCCAGCAGCGGACTACAGGGGACTCGGGCAGATACGCAGTATTTT
TRBV7-9	TRBD1	TRBJ1-2	NA	15	CASSSGQGPPDGYTF	TGTGCCAGCAGCTCGGGACAGGGCCCCCCTGATGGCTACACCTTC
TRBV6-2/TRBV6-3	NA	TRBJ2-2	many	16	CASISGSESHTGELFF	TGTGCCAGCATTTCAGGGAGCGAAAGCCACACCGGGGAGCTGTTTTTT
TRBV7-3	NA	TRBJ1-5	NA	13	CASSFNRDQPQHF	TGTGCCAGCAGCTTTAACAGGGATCAGCCCCAGCATTTT
TRBV6-1	NA	TRBJ1-3	many	15	CASNAPGASGNTIYF	TGTGCCAGCAATGCACCGGGGGCATCTGGAAACACCATATATTTT
TRBV6-2/TRBV6-3	NA	TRBJ2-1	few	16	CASRTRDESSYNEQFF	TGTGCCAGCAGAACCCGGGACGAGAGCTCCTACAATGAGCAGTTCTTC
TRBV3-1	NA	TRBJ1-2	NA	12	CASSLRNYGYTF	TGTGCCAGCAGCCTACGTAACTATGGCTACACCTTC
TRBV19	NA	TRBJ2-5	few	14	CASGRGAMKETQYF	TGTGCCAGTGGACGGGGGGCAATGAAGGAGACCCAGTACTTC
TRBV7-2	TRBD1	TRBJ1-2	many	14	CASSILGQGVGYTF	TGTGCCAGCAGCATACTAGGACAGGGGGTTGGCTACACCTTC
TRBV7-3	NA	TRBJ2-3	few	14	CASSPRASVDTQYF	TGTGCCAGCAGCCCTAGGGCTAGCGTGGATACGCAGTATTTT
TRBV7-2	NA	TRBJ1-2	many	12	CASSLGGGGYTF	TGTGCCAGCAGCTTAGGGGGAGGTGGCTACACCTTC
TRBV15	NA	TRBJ2-3	few	13	CATSRHSTDTQYF	TGTGCCACCAGCAGACACAGCACAGATACGCAGTATTTT
TRBV6-1	TRBD1	TRBJ2-7	few	15	CASGAGRTGDHEQYF	TGTGCCAGCGGGGCGGGGCGGACAGGGGACCACGAGCAGTACTTC
TRBV9	NA	TRBJ1-2	few	13	CASSAYLGYGYTF	TGTGCCAGCAGCGCATATCTGGGCTATGGCTACACCTTC
TRBV7-9	NA	TRBJ1-1	many	16	CASSLDPGPGRTEAFF	TGTGCCAGCAGCTTAGATCCCGGTCCGGGAAGGACTGAAGCTTTCTTT
TRBV6-5	NA	TRBJ1-1	many	15	CASSYSTAANTEAFF	TGTGCCAGCAGTTACTCGACCGCGGCGAACACTGAAGCTTTCTTT
TRBV20-1	TRBD1	TRBJ1-2	NA	14	CSARGPGQGLGYTF	TGCAGTGCTAGAGGGCCGGGACAGGGTCTTGGCTACACCTTC
TRBV7-8	NA	TRBJ2-1	many	11	CASSLYGEQFF	TGTGCCAGCAGCCTGTACGGTGAGCAGTTCTTC
TRBV11-2	NA	TRBJ1-3	many	16	CASSLAATGSENTIYF	TGTGCCAGCAGCTTAGCTGCGACAGGCTCTGAAAACACCATATATTTT
TRBV9	NA	TRBJ1-6	many	19	CASSVGAGGANNYNSPLHF	TGTGCCAGCAGCGTGGGGGCGGGAGGGGCGAACAACTATAATTCACCCCTCCACTTT
TRBV28	NA	TRBJ1-4	NA	14	CASVGWATNEKLFF	TGTGCCAGCGTCGGGTGGGCAACTAATGAAAAACTGTTTTTT
TRBV7-2	NA	TRBJ2-1	few	15	CASSLLGSTFNEQFF	TGTGCCAGCAGCTTACTAGGCTCCACATTCAATGAGCAGTTCTTC
TRBV25-1	NA	TRBJ1-3	few	13	CASSGFSGNTIYF	TGTGCCAGCAGTGGTTTCTCTGGAAACACCATATATTTT
TRBV19	TRBD2	TRBJ2-1	few	15	CASSMSVAGYNEQFF	TGTGCCAGTAGTATGTCGGTAGCGGGGTACAATGAGCAGTTCTTC
TRBV6-2/TRBV6-3	NA	TRBJ2-2	many	16	CASSGGTHANTGELFF	TGTGCCAGCAGTGGCGGGACTCACGCGAACACCGGGGAGCTGTTTTTT
TRBV4-3	TRBD1	TRBJ1-2	few	18	CASSQGGKTGDGVYGYTF	TGCGCCAGCAGCCAAGGCGGCAAGACAGGGGATGGGGTCTATGGCTACACCTTC
TRBV5-5	NA	TRBJ2-3	many	11	CASQGSDTQYF	TGTGCCAGCCAGGGGTCTGATACGCAGTATTTT
TRBV20-1	NA	TRBJ2-7	many	14	CSARDRGSSYEQYF	TGCAGTGCTAGAGATCGAGGATCCTCCTACGAGCAGTACTTC
TRBV12-3/TRBV12-4	TRBD2	TRBJ2-5	NA	14	CASRKRGGEETQYF	TGTGCCAGCAGGAAGCGGGGGGGTGAAGAGACCCAGTACTTC
TRBV5-1	NA	TRBJ2-5	many	13	CASSLYPQETQYF	TGCGCCAGCAGCTTGTATCCCCAAGAGACCCAGTACTTC
TRBV4-2	TRBD2	TRBJ2-3	NA	15	CASSQRSGVPDTQYF	TGTGCCAGCAGCCAAAGGAGCGGGGTCCCTGATACGCAGTATTTT
TRBV20-1	NA	TRBJ1-3	NA	15	CSARDRTSSGNTIYF	TGCAGTGCTAGAGATCGGACGAGCTCTGGAAACACCATATATTTT
TRBV3-2	NA	TRBJ2-3	few	23	CASSQVSRPGLAGGPPSTDTQYF	TGTGCCAGCAGCCAAGTCTCCCGCCCGGGACTAGCGGGGGGTCCCCCTAGCACAGATACGCAGTATTTT
TRBV10-3	NA	TRBJ2-7	few	15	CAISAGGHLSHEQYF	TGTGCCATCAGTGCGGGGGGACACTTGTCGCACGAGCAGTACTTC
TRBV5-1	NA	TRBJ2-7	many	13	CASSSRTSLEQYF	TGCGCCAGCAGCTCCCGCACATCGTTAGAGCAGTACTTC
TRBV6-2/TRBV6-3	TRBD2	TRBJ2-3	many	16	CASSTPRGGTTDTQYF	TGTGCCAGCAGTACGCCTCGCGGGGGGACCACAGATACGCAGTATTTT
TRBV9	NA	TRBJ2-1	NA	14	CASSESGTPYGKFF	TGTGCCAGCAGCGAATCCGGGACTCCATATGGGAAGTTCTTC
TRBV30	NA	TRBJ2-7	NA	17	CAWSVHPLARSSYEQYF	TGTGCCTGGAGTGTACATCCGCTAGCGAGGAGCTCCTACGAGCAGTACTTC
TRBV27	NA	TRBJ1-1	few	17	CASSLLGGEVMNTEAFF	TGTGCCAGCAGTTTACTTGGTGGGGAGGTGATGAACACTGAAGCTTTCTTT
TRBV10-2	NA	TRBJ2-7	many	11	CASSDEYEQYF	TGCGCCAGCAGTGATGAGTACGAGCAGTACTTC
TRBV20-1	NA	TRBJ1-5	NA	14	CSAPGGLNNQPQHF	TGCAGTGCCCCCGGCGGGTTGAACAATCAGCCCCAGCATTTT